This T cell receptor beta chain is drawn from a study of blood T cell repertoires in COVID-19. For the study at large: Donors in the United States, Italy and Spain gave samples during acute or convalescent COVID-19. In each case, the material was cDNA or gDNA derived from T cells, B-cell-depleted T cells, or PBMCs.

The germline gives CDR1 SGHTA, CDR2 FQGNSA. The CDR3 covers 15 residues. V lost 5 bases to trimming and J lost 5 bases; unmatched junction nucleotides: 9. Per the authors' pipeline: Amplifying reference gene primers gave estimates of nucleated cell counts. Sequenced by immunoSEQ multiplex PCR; TCRdb stores in-frame clones only, minus some. V, J and clone size derive from that table, while D and trimming were established from the DNA sequence. The data contain roughly 100,000 clones, 76% of them seen just once; the ten biggest clones take up 7%. The receptor's source is a man in his 70s with acute or convalescent COVID-19. The V gene is TRBV7-2, the J gene TRBJ2-5, with 9 bases identical to TRBD2. Sequencing input: peripheral blood. The CDR3 here is CASSTGLAVSETQYF. In DNA, the CDR3 is TGTGCCAGCAGCACGGGACTAGCAGTTTCCGAGACCCAGTACTTC.